Listed below are T cell receptor beta chains from one sample, sequenced in a study of blood T cell repertoires in COVID-19. Clones were read by immunoSEQ multiplex PCR, and TCRdb kept only the in-frame ones, dropping some. This table has roughly 310,000 clones, 75% to 90% appearing once. The specimen sequenced was PBMCs or T cells enriched from blood (not recorded which). The receptor source for this set is a woman aged 40-49 years who had recovered from COVID-19. CDR3s include the opening cysteine and the closing phenylalanine or tryptophan. The order of the fields is D gene, V gene, J gene, clone size, CDR3 DNA, CDR3 protein. D genes are given only for firm matches. Some rows have no size entry. The others give once, few or many, or a class for an expanded clone.

d_call: TRBD2; v_call: TRBV6-5; j_call: TRBJ2-1; clone_size: -; cdr3_nt: TGTGCCAGCAGCCCCGGGAGGGCCGCCTACAATGAGCAGTTCTTC; cdr3_aa: CASSPGRAAYNEQFF
d_call: -; v_call: TRBV7-8; j_call: TRBJ2-7; clone_size: -; cdr3_nt: TGTGCCAGCAGCTTAGGGGTTCCTAGGGAGCAGTACTTC; cdr3_aa: CASSLGVPREQYF
d_call: -; v_call: TRBV27; j_call: TRBJ1-1; clone_size: -; cdr3_nt: TGTGCCAGCAGTGAAAACAGGGCTTGGAACACTGAAGCTTTCTTT; cdr3_aa: CASSENRAWNTEAFF
d_call: -; v_call: TRBV19; j_call: TRBJ2-7; clone_size: few; cdr3_nt: TGTGCCAGTAGTATAAGCGGAGAGTACGAGCAGTACTTC; cdr3_aa: CASSISGEYEQYF
d_call: TRBD2; v_call: TRBV7-3; j_call: TRBJ2-2; clone_size: -; cdr3_nt: TGTGCCAGCAGCCCGACTCCTAGCGGGGGAGGGACCGGGGAGCTGTTTTTT; cdr3_aa: CASSPTPSGGGTGELFF
d_call: TRBD1; v_call: TRBV28; j_call: TRBJ1-1; clone_size: -; cdr3_nt: TGTGCCAGCAGTCCGCGGACAGGGAAGAACACTGAAGCTTTCTTT; cdr3_aa: CASSPRTGKNTEAFF
d_call: -; v_call: TRBV9; j_call: TRBJ2-7; clone_size: few; cdr3_nt: TGTGCCAGCAGCGTAGATTTGGAGCGCGAGCAGTACTTC; cdr3_aa: CASSVDLEREQYF
d_call: -; v_call: TRBV5-4; j_call: TRBJ2-3; clone_size: -; cdr3_nt: TGTGCCAGCAGCTCGGCGGGGAGCACAGATACGCAGTATTTT; cdr3_aa: CASSSAGSTDTQYF
d_call: -; v_call: TRBV7-6; j_call: TRBJ1-3; clone_size: -; cdr3_nt: TGTGCCAGCAGCTATGGGACTCCTGGAAACACCATATATTTT; cdr3_aa: CASSYGTPGNTIYF
d_call: TRBD2; v_call: TRBV6-4; j_call: TRBJ2-2; clone_size: -; cdr3_nt: TGTGCCAGCAGTGACTCGTTGAGACTAGCGGGGTCCCAGAGCGGGGAGCTGTTTTTT; cdr3_aa: CASSDSLRLAGSQSGELFF
d_call: -; v_call: TRBV7-3; j_call: TRBJ2-3; clone_size: -; cdr3_nt: TGTGCCAGCAGCTCAGACAGATCAGATACGCAGTATTTT; cdr3_aa: CASSSDRSDTQYF
d_call: TRBD2; v_call: TRBV3-1/TRBV3-2; j_call: TRBJ2-7; clone_size: -; cdr3_nt: TGTGCCAGCAGCCAACCACACTCGGGACTAGCGGTGACCTACGAGCAGTACTTC; cdr3_aa: CASSQPHSGLAVTYEQYF
d_call: TRBD2; v_call: TRBV28; j_call: TRBJ2-5; clone_size: -; cdr3_nt: TGTGCCAGCAGTTTCGGGAGGGGAAAGACCCAGTACTTC; cdr3_aa: CASSFGRGKTQYF
d_call: -; v_call: TRBV19; j_call: TRBJ1-5; clone_size: -; cdr3_nt: TGTGCCAGTAGTCCCTCTCCAGGGGACAATCAGCCCCAGCATTTT; cdr3_aa: CASSPSPGDNQPQHF
d_call: TRBD1; v_call: TRBV6-5; j_call: TRBJ1-4; clone_size: -; cdr3_nt: TGTGCCAGCAGTCCTTCGGGACAGGGGGATGAAAAACTGTTTTTT; cdr3_aa: CASSPSGQGDEKLFF
d_call: -; v_call: TRBV3-1/TRBV3-2; j_call: TRBJ1-1; clone_size: -; cdr3_nt: TGTGCCAGCAGCCGAGAGGGAGTGGGCACTGAAGCTTTCTTT; cdr3_aa: CASSREGVGTEAFF
d_call: TRBD2; v_call: TRBV5-6; j_call: TRBJ2-7; clone_size: once; cdr3_nt: TGTGCCAGCAGGGTGGGACTAGCGGACTCCTACGAGCAGTACTTC; cdr3_aa: CASRVGLADSYEQYF
d_call: TRBD1; v_call: TRBV27; j_call: TRBJ1-6; clone_size: -; cdr3_nt: TGTGCCAGCAGTCCCGGAATCCCAGGGGGCCTCAATTCACCCCTCCACTTT; cdr3_aa: CASSPGIPGGLNSPLHF
d_call: -; v_call: TRBV5-4; j_call: TRBJ2-5; clone_size: -; cdr3_nt: TGTGCCAGCAGCCCAACGGGAGGACAGTACCTCCAAGAGACCCAGTACTTC; cdr3_aa: CASSPTGGQYLQETQYF
d_call: TRBD2; v_call: TRBV19; j_call: TRBJ2-1; clone_size: -; cdr3_nt: TGTGCCAGTAGTACGACTAGCGGGGGGGATAGTGAGCAGTTCTTC; cdr3_aa: CASSTTSGGDSEQFF
d_call: TRBD1; v_call: TRBV19; j_call: TRBJ1-1; clone_size: -; cdr3_nt: TGTGCCAGTACCTCCCAACAGGGGGCGCCGAACACTGAAGCTTTCTTT; cdr3_aa: CASTSQQGAPNTEAFF
d_call: -; v_call: TRBV5-1; j_call: TRBJ2-3; clone_size: -; cdr3_nt: TGCGCCAGCAGCAACAGCCTTCCTCGCACAGATACGCAGTATTTT; cdr3_aa: CASSNSLPRTDTQYF
d_call: TRBD1; v_call: TRBV7-3; j_call: TRBJ2-3; clone_size: -; cdr3_nt: TGTGCCAGCAGCTTACGGACAGGGCCCACAGATACGCAGTATTTT; cdr3_aa: CASSLRTGPTDTQYF
d_call: -; v_call: TRBV5-8; j_call: TRBJ2-1; clone_size: -; cdr3_nt: TGTGCCAGCTCGGGTGGTGGTTTTAATGAGCAGTTCTTC; cdr3_aa: CASSGGGFNEQFF
d_call: -; v_call: TRBV18; j_call: TRBJ2-1; clone_size: -; cdr3_nt: TGTGCCAGCTCACGAGGGACAACCCAGGGGTATGAGCAGTTCTTC; cdr3_aa: CASSRGTTQGYEQFF
d_call: TRBD1; v_call: TRBV7-2; j_call: TRBJ1-6; clone_size: -; cdr3_nt: TGTGCCAGCAGCCCCGCCCCGACAGGGTGGGCTTCACCCCTCCACTTT; cdr3_aa: CASSPAPTGWASPLHF
d_call: -; v_call: TRBV20-1; j_call: TRBJ1-5; clone_size: -; cdr3_nt: TGCAGTGCTAGTCGGCAGGACAATCAGCCCCAGCATTTT; cdr3_aa: CSASRQDNQPQHF
d_call: -; v_call: TRBV14; j_call: TRBJ2-1; clone_size: -; cdr3_nt: TGTGCCAGCAGCCGCTGGGGGCCCTACAATGAGCAGTTCTTC; cdr3_aa: CASSRWGPYNEQFF
d_call: TRBD1; v_call: TRBV30; j_call: TRBJ1-6; clone_size: -; cdr3_nt: TGTGCCTGGAGTGTACAGGGGCTGGATGGTAATTCACCCCTCCACTTT; cdr3_aa: CAWSVQGLDGNSPLHF
d_call: -; v_call: TRBV10-3; j_call: TRBJ1-6; clone_size: -; cdr3_nt: TGTGCCATCAGTGAGTCGGAGATTTCACCCCTCCACTTT; cdr3_aa: CAISESEISPLHF
d_call: -; v_call: TRBV7-8; j_call: TRBJ2-2; clone_size: -; cdr3_nt: TGTGCCAGCAGCTCAATAGGGGTTAAGGGGGAGCTGTTTTTT; cdr3_aa: CASSSIGVKGELFF
d_call: TRBD2; v_call: TRBV9; j_call: TRBJ2-1; clone_size: -; cdr3_nt: TGTGCCAGCTCTCCGGGACTAGCGGGGGAAGCCCTTAGGAATGAGCAGTTCTTC; cdr3_aa: CASSPGLAGEALRNEQFF
d_call: TRBD1; v_call: TRBV28; j_call: TRBJ1-1; clone_size: once; cdr3_nt: TGTGCCAGCAGTGGACAGGGGGCGCTGAACACTGAAGCTTTCTTT; cdr3_aa: CASSGQGALNTEAFF
d_call: -; v_call: TRBV7-6; j_call: TRBJ2-1; clone_size: -; cdr3_nt: TGTGCCAGCAGCCCCCTTCTAGCCCCAGCGATGGTATACAATGAGCAGTTCTTC; cdr3_aa: CASSPLLAPAMVYNEQFF
d_call: TRBD1; v_call: TRBV18; j_call: TRBJ2-4; clone_size: -; cdr3_nt: TGTGCCAGCTCACCAGAGGGGGCAGGCAAAAACATTCAGTACTTC; cdr3_aa: CASSPEGAGKNIQYF
d_call: -; v_call: TRBV19; j_call: TRBJ1-2; clone_size: few; cdr3_nt: TGTGCCAGTAGTATCAACAGGTTACCAGACTATGGCTACACCTTC; cdr3_aa: CASSINRLPDYGYTF
d_call: -; v_call: TRBV10-3; j_call: TRBJ2-2; clone_size: -; cdr3_nt: TGTGCCATCAGTGAGTATGCCGGACAGTCGAACACCGGGGAGCTGTTTTTT; cdr3_aa: CAISEYAGQSNTGELFF
d_call: -; v_call: TRBV6-5; j_call: TRBJ1-2; clone_size: once; cdr3_nt: TGTGCCAGCAGCCCCGGGGAACAGGGATTCTATGGCTACACCTTC; cdr3_aa: CASSPGEQGFYGYTF
d_call: TRBD1; v_call: TRBV5-1; j_call: TRBJ2-1; clone_size: -; cdr3_nt: TGCGCCAGCAGCTTACAGGGGAGCCATGAGCAGTTCTTC; cdr3_aa: CASSLQGSHEQFF
d_call: -; v_call: TRBV7-9; j_call: TRBJ1-4; clone_size: -; cdr3_nt: TGTGCCAGCAGCCCTCCTCTGTTTTTT; cdr3_aa: CASSPPLFF
d_call: -; v_call: TRBV6-1; j_call: TRBJ2-5; clone_size: -; cdr3_nt: TGTGCCAGCAGTGAAGGTGGCAGGGTGAAAGAGACCCAGTACTTC; cdr3_aa: CASSEGGRVKETQYF
d_call: TRBD1; v_call: TRBV7-3; j_call: TRBJ1-2; clone_size: -; cdr3_nt: TGTGCCAGCAGCTTAGTGGGACAGGGGGCCACGGGCTATGGCTACACCTTC; cdr3_aa: CASSLVGQGATGYGYTF
d_call: -; v_call: TRBV25-1; j_call: TRBJ2-3; clone_size: -; cdr3_nt: TGTGCCAGCAGTGACCTCTACAGGGTGGGGGATACGCAGTATTTT; cdr3_aa: CASSDLYRVGDTQYF
d_call: -; v_call: TRBV9; j_call: TRBJ1-5; clone_size: -; cdr3_nt: TGTGCCAGCAGCGTACCACGGTGGAGTCAGCCCCAGCATTTT; cdr3_aa: CASSVPRWSQPQHF